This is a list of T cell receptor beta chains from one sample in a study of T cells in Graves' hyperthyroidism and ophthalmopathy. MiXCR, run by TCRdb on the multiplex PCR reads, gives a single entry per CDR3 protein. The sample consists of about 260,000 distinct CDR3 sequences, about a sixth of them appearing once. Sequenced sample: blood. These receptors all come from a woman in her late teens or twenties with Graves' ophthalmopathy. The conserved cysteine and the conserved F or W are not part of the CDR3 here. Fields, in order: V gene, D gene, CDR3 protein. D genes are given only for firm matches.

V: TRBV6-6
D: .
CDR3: ASSYGWGADTQY

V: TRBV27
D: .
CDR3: ASSLYPRGAMEGNQPQH

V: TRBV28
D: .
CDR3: ASSLFRGADNQPQH

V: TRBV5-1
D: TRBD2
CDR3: ASSFTSGGSNTGELF

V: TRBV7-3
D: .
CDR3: ASSFSPLETQY

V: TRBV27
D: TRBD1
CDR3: ASSLFRTGTSSYNEQF

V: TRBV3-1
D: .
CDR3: ASTRGPLSEAF

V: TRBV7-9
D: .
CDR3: ASSHGGWTEAF

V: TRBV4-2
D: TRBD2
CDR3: ASSQDRDGRYEQY

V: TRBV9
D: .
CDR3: ASSVDSQEQF

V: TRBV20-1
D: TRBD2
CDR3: SAPRDYDSYNEQF

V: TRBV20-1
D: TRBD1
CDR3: SARDTGETEAF

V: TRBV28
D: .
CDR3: ASGPRQLNTEAF

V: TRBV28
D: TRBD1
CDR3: ASSFSRGGNYGYT

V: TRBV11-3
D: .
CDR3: ASSLDLWGRSTDTQY

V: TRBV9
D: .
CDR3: ASSVSLVAGELF

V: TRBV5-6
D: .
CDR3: ASSLGTSNTEAF

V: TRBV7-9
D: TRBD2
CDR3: ASSSGRGGSYNEQF

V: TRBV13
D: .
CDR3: ASSPSMGANTDTQY

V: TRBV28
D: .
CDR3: ASSLVSYEQY

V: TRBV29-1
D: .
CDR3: SVPPGTQETQY

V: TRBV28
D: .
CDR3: ASSLPGVRAYEQY

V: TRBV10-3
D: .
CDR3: ATALGGTYNEQF

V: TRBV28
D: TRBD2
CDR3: ASSLSASPGRVGEQY

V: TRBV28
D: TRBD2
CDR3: AGGTSGTETQY

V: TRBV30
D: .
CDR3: AWKIWGPGYGYT

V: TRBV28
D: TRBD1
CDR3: ASSLPGQHLDEQY

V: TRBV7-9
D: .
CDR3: ASSLAAGSAGELF

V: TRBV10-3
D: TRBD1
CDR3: AISESGTVSAYGYT

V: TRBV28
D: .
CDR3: ASSFYLPGISNQPQH

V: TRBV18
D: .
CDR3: ASSRQENTEAF